A selection of T cell receptor beta chains follows, all from one sample in a study of response to subunit inactivated influenza vaccine. A single record per CDR3 protein comes from TCRdb applying MiXCR to the RT-PCR reads. The sample has 650,000 to 850,000 distinct CDR3 sequences, about 15% seen once. Sequencing used PBMCs from blood, obtained roughly 15 days before vaccination. Receptor source: a man aged 50-60 years who received an inactivated influenza vaccine. Each CDR3 is given with its conserved first and last residue. The D gene is left open where the match is weak. The size entry is marked missing in some rows and otherwise reads once, few, many or a size class.

v_call,clone_size,d_call,j_call,cdr3_aa,cdr3_nt
TRBV29-1,few,-,TRBJ2-1,CSVTGSNEQFF,TGCAGCGTTACGGGAAGCAATGAGCAGTTCTTC
TRBV29-1,-,TRBD1,TRBJ2-7,CSVVSQGQGKQYF,TGCAGCGTTGTTTCACAGGGGCAGGGAAAGCAGTACTTC
TRBV7-2,few,-,TRBJ1-2,CASSLVGRGLGYTF,TGTGCCAGCAGCTTAGTCGGACGAGGGCTTGGCTACACCTTC
TRBV29-1,many,-,TRBJ2-1,CSVGTFHNNEQFF,TGCAGCGTTGGGACTTTCCATAATAATGAGCAGTTCTTC
TRBV2,-,TRBD2,TRBJ2-3,CTSCSPGLAEKSTDTQYF,TGTACCAGCTGTTCTCCCGGACTAGCGGAAAAATCCACAGATACGCAGTATTTT
TRBV5-1,few,TRBD1,TRBJ2-7,CASSLAWTGGPPYEQYF,TGCGCCAGCAGCTTGGCCTGGACAGGGGGCCCCCCCTACGAGCAGTACTTC
TRBV13,-,TRBD2,TRBJ2-1,CASSLWASGGLLYNEQFF,TGTGCCAGCAGCTTATGGGCTAGCGGGGGGCTTCTCTACAATGAGCAGTTCTTC
TRBV4-3,few,-,TRBJ1-5,CASSQDWAENQPQHF,TGCGCCAGCAGCCAGGATTGGGCAGAGAATCAGCCCCAGCATTTT
TRBV3-1,few,TRBD1,TRBJ2-4,CASSHSDRALAKNIQYF,TGTGCCAGCAGCCACTCTGACAGGGCTCTAGCCAAAAACATTCAGTACTTC
TRBV7-8,-,-,TRBJ1-1,CASSLVVGMNTEAFF,TGTGCCAGCAGCTTAGTGGTGGGCATGAACACTGAAGCTTTCTTT
TRBV7-2,few,TRBD1,TRBJ2-5,CASSSLSGTVLGTQYF,TGTGCCAGCAGCTCCCTCTCGGGGACAGTTTTAGGGACCCAGTACTTC
TRBV7-2,-,-,TRBJ2-7,CASSPLTRGFSYEQYF,TGTGCCAGCAGCCCGCTGACACGGGGGTTCTCCTACGAGCAGTACTTC
TRBV4-2,-,-,TRBJ1-2,CASSQVVGGPSNYGYTF,TGTGCCAGCAGCCAAGTGGTAGGCGGGCCATCGAACTATGGCTACACCTTC
TRBV6-1,-,-,TRBJ2-6,CASKVGQTSGANVLTF,TGTGCCAGCAAGGTCGGCCAGACCTCTGGGGCCAACGTCCTGACTTTC
TRBV7-9,many,TRBD1,TRBJ2-7,CASSLRGQVTEQYF,TGTGCCAGCAGCTTGAGGGGACAGGTTACCGAGCAGTACTTC
TRBV4-2,many,-,TRBJ2-2,CASSQVHRANTGELFF,TGTGCCAGCAGCCAAGTACATCGGGCGAACACCGGGGAGCTGTTTTTT
TRBV20-1,-,-,TRBJ2-1,CSAATKAYNEQFF,TGCAGTGCGGCCACTAAGGCCTACAATGAGCAGTTCTTC
TRBV10-2,once,-,TRBJ2-3,CASSDIRGIVSDTQYF,TGCGCCAGCAGTGACATCAGGGGTATCGTATCAGATACGCAGTATTTT
TRBV28,few,-,TRBJ1-6,CASSFWGALNSPLHF,TGTGCCAGCAGTTTTTGGGGGGCCCTAAATTCACCCCTCCACTTT
TRBV5-1,-,-,TRBJ2-7,CASSPAQRTYEQYF,TGCGCCAGCAGCCCTGCACAGCGAACCTACGAGCAGTACTTC
TRBV28,-,TRBD1,TRBJ1-2,CASSSGQGANYGYTF,TGTGCCAGCAGTTCCGGACAGGGAGCAAACTATGGCTACACCTTC
TRBV9,-,TRBD2,TRBJ2-1,CASSVGSGGYNEQFF,TGTGCCAGCAGCGTAGGAAGCGGGGGTTACAATGAGCAGTTCTTC
TRBV13,-,-,TRBJ2-5,CASSFEGRNQETQYF,TGTGCCAGCAGCTTTGAGGGCAGAAACCAAGAGACCCAGTACTTC
TRBV5-1,few,-,TRBJ1-2,CASSLNTDKHYGYTF,TGCGCCAGCAGCTTGAACACGGACAAACACTATGGCTACACCTTC
TRBV28,few,-,TRBJ2-7,CASTRYEQYF,TGTGCCAGCACTCGGTATGAGCAGTACTTC
TRBV7-8,few,-,TRBJ2-4,CASSDPGQPGDIQYF,TGTGCCAGCAGCGATCCCGGACAGCCCGGGGACATTCAGTACTTC
TRBV28,few,TRBD2,TRBJ2-1,CASSSEASGNNEQFF,TGTGCCAGCAGTTCGGAAGCTAGCGGGAACAATGAGCAGTTCTTC
TRBV12-3/TRBV12-4,few,TRBD1,TRBJ2-1,CASSLGTGSTDEQFF,TGTGCCAGCAGTTTAGGGACAGGGTCAACCGATGAGCAGTTCTTC
TRBV20-1,-,TRBD1,TRBJ2-1,CSTGGKDNRGSYNEQFF,TGCAGTACTGGTGGGAAGGATAACAGGGGTTCCTACAATGAGCAGTTCTTC
TRBV6-5,-,-,TRBJ1-6,CASSYVGGRANSPLHF,TGTGCCAGCAGTTACGTCGGGGGAAGGGCTAATTCACCCCTCCACTTT
TRBV27,many,-,TRBJ1-5,CASSLSGGTVSNQPQHF,TGTGCCAGCAGTTTATCGGGGGGGACGGTCAGCAATCAGCCCCAGCATTTT
TRBV5-1,few,TRBD1,TRBJ1-3,CASSLGRQGLDTIYF,TGCGCCAGCAGCTTGGGACGACAGGGCCTCGACACCATATATTTT
TRBV20-1,-,TRBD2,TRBJ2-3,CSARTSVGTDTQYF,TGCAGTGCTAGGACTAGCGTCGGCACAGATACGCAGTATTTT
TRBV9,-,-,TRBJ2-5,CASSDGRPEETQYF,TGTGCCAGCAGCGATGGCCGCCCGGAAGAGACCCAGTACTTC
TRBV29-1,many,-,TRBJ2-2,CSVAPTRGTGELFF,TGCAGCGTTGCTCCAACCAGGGGTACCGGGGAGCTGTTTTTT
TRBV28,few,-,TRBJ2-7,CASSLSRGRNTYEQYF,TGTGCCAGCAGTTTATCCCGGGGCAGGAACACCTACGAGCAGTACTTC
TRBV28,-,-,TRBJ2-3,CASLEAVQSTDTQYF,TGTGCCAGTCTCGAGGCGGTCCAGAGCACAGATACGCAGTATTTT
TRBV12-3/TRBV12-4,-,-,TRBJ1-1,CASSLAATGSTEAFF,TGTGCCAGCAGTTTAGCTGCCACAGGGAGCACTGAAGCTTTCTTT
TRBV27,few,-,TRBJ2-3,CASRTVGQDTDTQYF,TGTGCCAGCAGGACGGTGGGGCAGGACACAGATACGCAGTATTTT
TRBV3-1,-,-,TRBJ2-3,CASSQEEHTQYF,TGTGCCAGCAGCCAAGAAGAACATACGCAGTATTTT
TRBV5-1,few,TRBD2,TRBJ2-1,CASSLASGGLLGNEQFF,TGCGCCAGCAGCTTGGCTAGCGGGGGGCTCTTGGGCAATGAGCAGTTCTTC
TRBV5-1,few,-,TRBJ2-7,CASSFLGGPYEQYF,TGCGCCAGCAGCTTTTTGGGGGGTCCGTACGAGCAGTACTTC
TRBV25-1,-,-,TRBJ2-5,CASSVGVTQYF,TGTGCCAGCAGCGTCGGGGTTACCCAGTACTTC
TRBV4-3,few,-,TRBJ2-7,CASSQDSQGWRYEQYF,TGCGCCAGCAGCCAAGATTCCCAGGGGTGGAGGTACGAGCAGTACTTC
TRBV6-2/TRBV6-3,-,-,TRBJ1-2,CASSPTASFYGYTF,TGTGCCAGCAGTCCCACAGCGTCCTTCTATGGCTACACCTTC
TRBV12-3/TRBV12-4,many,TRBD1,TRBJ1-2,CASSLGTGGRTNYGYTF,TGTGCCAGCAGTTTAGGGACAGGCGGCAGAACTAACTATGGCTACACCTTC
TRBV15,few,TRBD1,TRBJ1-5,CATSRDLRGQGLRNQPQHF,TGTGCCACCAGCAGAGATCTTAGAGGACAGGGGTTGCGCAATCAGCCCCAGCATTTT